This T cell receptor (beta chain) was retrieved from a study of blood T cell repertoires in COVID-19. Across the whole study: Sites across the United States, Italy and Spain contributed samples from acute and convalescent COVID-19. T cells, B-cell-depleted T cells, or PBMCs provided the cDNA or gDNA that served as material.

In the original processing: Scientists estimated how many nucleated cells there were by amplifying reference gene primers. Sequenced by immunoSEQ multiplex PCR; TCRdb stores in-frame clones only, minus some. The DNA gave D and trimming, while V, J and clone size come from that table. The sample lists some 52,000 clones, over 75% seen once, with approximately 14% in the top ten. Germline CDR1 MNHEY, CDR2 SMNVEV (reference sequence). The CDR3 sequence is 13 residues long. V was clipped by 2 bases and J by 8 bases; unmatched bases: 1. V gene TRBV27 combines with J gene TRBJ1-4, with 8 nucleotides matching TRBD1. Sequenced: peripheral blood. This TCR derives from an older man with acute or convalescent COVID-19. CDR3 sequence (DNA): TGTGCCAGCAGTTTAGGGGACAGGGAAAAACTGTTTTTT. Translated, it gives CASSLGDREKLFF.